The source of this TCR beta chain is a study of human T cells and chemical hapten exposure. Study-wide context: Mostly female patients had alopecia areata, totalis or universalis. TCR yields per sample varied mostly from small pooled library volume differences. Broader study findings: It was expanded TCRs that formed significantly more large CDR3 similarity clusters than controls did.

The CDR3 loop spans 12 amino acids. The germline V gene encodes CDR1 MNHEY and CDR2 SVGAGI. The V gene lost 5 bases and the J gene lost 5 bases, with 9 bases spanning the gap. Time point in this sample: patch test 1, 2 weeks after DPC sensitization. Stated treatment: therapeutic diphenylcyclopropenone sensitization with weekly scalp DPC. Non-pregnant alopecia patients aged 18 to 70, suitable for DPC therapy. From the RACE reads, TCRdb called clonotypes with MiXCR, one entry per CDR3 protein. This table has some 340,000 distinct CDR3 sequences, approximately 6.9% appearing once. A remark on this clonotype: The antigen is undetermined.

The V and J genes are TRBV6-5 and TRBJ1-1, with D uncertain. The specimen was whole blood, collected in connection with sensitization to the hapten diphenylcyclopropenone (DPC). This TCR came from a young woman with alopecia areata. Some clones in this sample may be carry-over from other donors' samples. Here the CDR3 reads CASSGRWTEAFF. As DNA, the CDR3 is TGTGCCAGCAGTGGACGGTGGACTGAAGCTTTCTTT.